These 22 T cell receptor beta chains came from one sample sequenced in a study of CD8 T cells in ankylosing spondylitis. Notes on the study in general: Blood from ankylosing spondylitis patients appeared to carry a characteristic roughly eight-variant TCR beta motif.

The antigens of these receptors remain unknown. Using its own MiXCR run on the 5' RACE reads, TCRdb lists one record per CDR3 protein. The sample has about 800,000 distinct CDR3 sequences, about 10% seen once. Sequenced: blood, either unsorted or a sorted T cell fraction (not recorded which). The source of these receptors is a male donor with ankylosing spondylitis.

This clonotype has only a few counts. V and J are TRBV11-2 and TRBJ2-2, with D tentatively TRBD2 (5 bases). The CDR3 is 17 amino acids. The V gene's germline CDR1 is SGHAT and CDR2 FQNNGV. The V and J ends lost 5 bases and 1 base respectively, with 17 bases between them. CDR3 sequence: CASSPRWAGGNTGELFF. The CDR3 DNA reads TGTGCCAGCAGCCCTCGATGGGCCGGAGGGAACACCGGGGAGCTGTTTTTT.

This clonotype was recorded a few times. The chain links TRBV20-1 to TRBJ1-5, with D hard to call. V was clipped by 6 bases and J by 2 bases, with 11 bases between them. This CDR3 has 13 residues. CDR1 is DFQATT and CDR2 is SNEGSKA in the germline V gene (reference sequence). CDR3 amino acids: CSAGTWGNQPQHF. The CDR3 DNA reads TGCAGTGCCGGCACCTGGGGCAATCAGCCCCAGCATTTT.

The sample holds many counts of this clonotype. The chain uses TRBV29-1 and TRBJ1-1; D perhaps matches TRBD1 (6 bases). CDR1 is SQVTM and CDR2 is ANQGSEA in the germline V gene. V was shortened by 7 bases and J by 0 bases, with 12 bases between the two germline ends. This CDR3 contains 13 residues. CDR3 loop: CSAGGALNTEAFF. CDR3 nucleotides: TGCAGCGCCGGGGGGGCTTTGAACACTGAAGCTTTCTTT.

The chain combines TRBV4-3 with TRBJ1-1; D is unclear. Trimming took 1 base from V and 0 from J, leaving 15 bases between them. CDR3 length equals 17 residues. Germline loops: CDR1 LGHNA, CDR2 YSLEER. CDR3 sequence: CASSQVFTDNMNTEAFF. In DNA, the CDR3 is TGCGCCAGCAGCCAAGTTTTTACAGATAACATGAACACTGAAGCTTTCTTT.

V and J are TRBV6-1 and TRBJ2-6; D unclear. Germline-derived CDR1 and CDR2 are MNHNS and SASEGT. The V gene lost 10 bases and the J gene lost 0 bases, with 7 bases spanning the gap. This CDR3 comprises 13 residues. The CDR3 sequence is CATRLSGANVLTF. The CDR3, as DNA: TGTGCCACTCGACTCTCTGGGGCCAACGTCCTGACTTTC.

This clonotype was detected ten times or more. The chain joins TRBV4-2 to TRBJ2-3; D possibly matches TRBD1 or TRBD2 (5 bases each). Germline V gene sequence: CDR1 LGHNA, CDR2 YNFKEQ. The V end lost 4 bases, the J end lost 0 bases, and 26 bases lay between the germline ends. This CDR3 is 20 amino acids long. DNA for the CDR3: TGTGCCAGCAGCCCGACCGGGACCGCCGGGCGGCTTGGTAGCACAGATACGCAGTATTTT. This encodes CASSPTGTAGRLGSTDTQYF.

This clonotype has more than one count but fewer than ten. The V gene is TRBV7-9, the J gene TRBJ1-1; a weak D match, TRBD1 (5 bases). V gave up 4 bases and J gave up 9 bases, with 12 bases separating them. Looked up from germline, CDR1 is SEHNR and CDR2 is FQNEAQ (reference sequence). This CDR3 is 12 amino acids long. DNA for the CDR3: TGTGCCAGCAGCTATGGGGCCATTCAAGCTTTCTTT. Its translation: CASSYGAIQAFF. Full variable domain (missing parts from reference TRBV7-9 and TRBJ1-1): DTGVSQNPRHKITKRGQNVTFRCDPISEHNRLYWYRQTLGQGPEFLTYFQNEAQLEKSRLLSDRFSAERPKGSFSTLEIQRTEQGDSAMYLCASSYGAIQAFFGQGTRLTVV.

The V and J genes are TRBV20-1 and TRBJ1-6; D gene uncertain. V was shortened by 1 base and J by 10 bases, with 14 bases between the two germline ends. In germline, CDR1 is DFQATT, CDR2 SNEGSKA (reference sequence). CDR3 size: 14 residues. DNA of the CDR3: TGCAGTGCTAGAGTATCGGGAGGGAAATCACCCCTCCACTTT. Encoded protein: CSARVSGGKSPLHF.

The chain recombines TRBV5-1 with TRBJ2-2; D unresolved. CDR1 and CDR2 (germline): SGHRS, YFSETQ. The CDR3 is made up of 17 amino acids. V lost 4 bases and J lost 0, with 16 bases in between. The CDR3 sequence is CASSQPRGEPNTGELFF. Written as DNA, the CDR3 is TGCGCCAGCAGCCAACCCCGCGGCGAACCGAACACCGGGGAGCTGTTTTTT.

The gene calls are TRBV29-1 and TRBJ1-1, with D possibly TRBD1 on 5 matching bases. V was clipped by 3 bases and J by 10 bases, with 12 bases between them. CDR1 is SQVTM and CDR2 is ANQGSEA in the germline V gene. The CDR3 spans 11 residues. The CDR3 sequence is CSVDRGEGAFF. Written as DNA, the CDR3 is TGCAGCGTTGATAGAGGGGAGGGAGCTTTCTTT.

The CDR3 loop is CAWSPLNSGGMRNEQFF. The CDR3 DNA sequence: TGTGCCTGGAGTCCCCTCAATAGCGGGGGGATGAGAAATGAGCAGTTCTTC. The chain is built from TRBV30 and TRBJ2-1, with TRBD2 identical over 10 bases. J lost 7 bases, V lost 2 bases, and 14 bases had no gene match. The CDR3 length is 17 residues. Germline assignment: CDR1 GTSNPN and CDR2 SVGIG (reference sequence).

This clonotype was detected only a few times. The CDR3 DNA follows: TGCGCCAGCAGCTTGGGGGGACAGGGACGAAGCTACACCTTC. Translating it yields CASSLGGQGRSYTF. The chain joins TRBV5-1 to TRBJ1-2; 9 positions agree with TRBD1. The CDR3 runs to 14 residues. V shed 0 bases and J 9 bases; nucleotides not matched to a gene: 6. Per the germline V gene, CDR1 is SGHRS and CDR2 is YFSETQ. The full variable domain, in which reference TRBV5-1 and TRBJ1-2 provide the parts outside the CDR3, is KAGVTQTPRYLIKTRGQQVTLSCSPISGHRSVSWYQQTPGQGLQFLFEYFSETQRNKGNFPGRFSGRQFSNSRSEMNVSTLELGDSALYLCASSLGGQGRSYTFGSGTRLTVV.

The chain employs TRBV24-1 and TRBJ2-5, with D uncertain. The CDR3 spans 13 residues. Looked up from germline, CDR1 is KGHDR and CDR2 is SFDVKD. V was clipped by 4 bases and J by 7 bases, with 12 bases between them. CDR3 amino acids: CATSDPITRTQYF. The CDR3, as DNA: TGTGCCACCAGTGACCCCATTACGCGGACCCAGTACTTC.

Worth noting for this clonotype: A junction boundary mismatches the germline segment, possibly from a read error. The chain links TRBV6-4 to TRBJ2-2; perhaps TRBD2 as D (5 bases). Germline V gene data show CDR1 as MRHNA and CDR2 as SNTAGT. This CDR3 region has 14 residues. CDR3 DNA sequence: TGTGCCAGCAGTGAGTCGGGGAACACCGAGGAGCTGTTTTTT. Its protein product is CASSESGNTEELFF.

The chain employs TRBV6-1 and TRBJ2-7, with a weak D call TRBD2 (5 bases). The CDR3 contains 16 residues. V was shortened by 7 bases and J by 1 base, with 20 bases between the two germline ends. Germline V gene sequence: CDR1 MNHNS, CDR2 SASEGT. In DNA, the CDR3 is TGTGCCAGCATGAGGGCGGCGCAGACCCTTTCCTACGAGCAGTACTTC. Amino acid sequence: CASMRAAQTLSYEQYF.

The chain recombines TRBV7-8 with TRBJ2-2, with D maybe TRBD1 (5 bases). CDR3 length equals 16 residues. CDR1 and CDR2 from the germline V gene are SGHVS and FQNEAQ. V lost 2 bases and J lost 3, with 13 bases in between. CDR3 sequence (DNA): TGTGCCAGCAGCTTAATTTTCAGGGTAGACACCGGGGAGCTGTTTTTT. Residues: CASSLIFRVDTGELFF.

This clonotype was counted ten times or more. This chain joins TRBV5-1 and TRBJ2-2; D unclear. The length of the CDR3 is 14 residues. The ends were cut back, 5 bases at V and 5 bases at J, with 13 bases in the middle. Germline loops: CDR1 SGHRS, CDR2 YFSETQ. The chain's CDR3 is CASRFRSETGELFF. CDR3 nucleotides: TGCGCCAGCAGATTTCGGTCGGAAACCGGGGAGCTGTTTTTT.

This chain links TRBV5-1 with TRBJ2-2; D gene ambiguous. CDR1 is SGHRS, CDR2 YFSETQ, per germline. V was shortened by 4 bases and J by 3 bases, with 13 bases between the two germline ends. CDR3 length: 15 residues. CDR3 amino acids: CASSPVGSYTGELFF. DNA for the CDR3: TGCGCCAGCAGCCCGGTAGGGTCTTACACCGGGGAGCTGTTTTTT.

V gene TRBV7-2 combines with J gene TRBJ1-1; TRBD1 agrees at 7 bases. This CDR3 comprises 13 residues. Germline values: CDR1 SGHTA, CDR2 FQGNSA. With 5 bases clipped from V and 6 bases from J, the junction kept 6 bases outside the gene matches. The CDR3 protein is CASSPHRGAEAFF. CDR3 DNA sequence: TGTGCCAGCAGCCCTCACAGGGGTGCTGAAGCTTTCTTT. The variable domain in full, completed from reference TRBV7-2 and TRBJ1-1, reads GAGVSQSPSNKVTEKGKDVELRCDPISGHTALYWYRQSLGQGLEFLIYFQGNSAPDKSGLPSDRFSAERTGGSVSTLTIQRTQQEDSAVYLCASSPHRGAEAFFGQGTRLTVV.

Only a few counts were recorded for this clonotype. The chain recombines TRBV6-1 with TRBJ1-5; D unresolved. The CDR3 is 14 amino acids. Germline-derived CDR1 and CDR2 are MNHNS and SASEGT. V lost 4 bases to trimming and J lost 4 bases, with 11 bases between them. CDR3 nucleotide sequence: TGTGCCAGCAGTGTCGCGGGAACAAATCAGCCCCAGCATTTT. This gives the protein CASSVAGTNQPQHF.

This clonotype turned up a few times. The gene calls are TRBV20-1 and TRBJ1-2, with a possible D match to TRBD1 (5 bases). There are 13 residues in the CDR3. Germline V gene sequence: CDR1 DFQATT, CDR2 SNEGSKA (reference sequence). The V end was cut by 6 bases, the J end by 0 bases, with 11 bases between. The CDR3 loop is CSAGTDTNYGYTF. CDR3 bases: TGCAGTGCAGGGACGGATACTAACTATGGCTACACCTTC.

This chain joins TRBV5-1 and TRBJ2-7; D is uncertain. Trimming stripped 2 bases from V and 2 bases from J, with 11 bases between. The CDR3 length is 14 residues. CDR1 SGHRS and CDR2 YFSETQ come from the germline V gene. CDR3 region: CASSFGVIPYEQYF. The CDR3 DNA is TGCGCCAGCAGCTTCGGTGTCATACCCTACGAGCAGTACTTC.